The next 19 T cell receptor beta chains were all read from a single sample in a study of blood T cell repertoires in COVID-19. Sequencing used immunoSEQ multiplex PCR; TCRdb keeps in-frame clones, though not all of them. The sample shows 270,000 or so clones, about four fifths of them seen only once. The sequenced sample was peripheral blood. All receptors come from a woman aged 50 to 60 who had recovered from COVID-19.

V usage is TRBV19 and J usage is TRBJ2-7; 12 bases align to TRBD2. With 6 bases clipped from V and 2 bases from J, the junction kept 2 bases outside the gene matches. Germline V lookup: CDR1 LNHDA, CDR2 SQIVND (reference sequence). The CDR3 has 14 amino acids. As DNA, the CDR3 is TGTGCCAGTAGCGGGACTAGCGGGCCCTACGAGCAGTACTTC. Protein product: CASSGTSGPYEQYF.

The CDR3 is CASSLQRGANTGELFF. The DNA of the CDR3 is TGTGCCAGCAGCTTGCAGCGGGGGGCGAACACCGGGGAGCTGTTTTTT. The chain uses TRBV5-4 and TRBJ2-2, with 9 bases fitting TRBD2. The CDR3 runs 16 residues. V shed 1 base, J shed 0 bases, and the junction held 1 base outside the gene matches. CDR1 is SGHNT, CDR2 YYREEE, per germline (reference sequence).

This CDR3 reads CASSFSGDYEQYF. The CDR3 nucleotides read TGTGCCAGCAGTTTCTCCGGAGACTACGAGCAGTACTTC. This chain joins TRBV28 and TRBJ2-7; no clear D gene. Trimming stripped 3 bases from V and 3 bases from J, with 9 bases between. The germline gives CDR1 MDHEN, CDR2 SYDVKM. This CDR3 comprises 13 residues.

This chain connects TRBV7-2 to TRBJ2-7; 12 nucleotides agree with TRBD2. The CDR3 is 15 amino acids. CDR1 and CDR2 from the germline V gene are SGHTA and FQGNSA. Losses at the gene ends were 5 bases for V and 7 bases for J; bases not matched to a gene: 9. CDR3 DNA: TGTGCCAGCAGCACGCGACTAGCGGGAGTATGGGAGCAGTACTTC. Translating it yields CASSTRLAGVWEQYF. Supplemented by reference TRBV7-2 and TRBJ2-7, the full variable domain reads GAGVSQSPSNKVTEKGKDVELRCDPISGHTALYWYRQSLGQGLEFLIYFQGNSAPDKSGLPSDRFSAERTGGSVSTLTIQRTQQEDSAVYLCASSTRLAGVWEQYFGPGTRLTVT.

The chain joins TRBV15 to TRBJ2-6; 9 bases are a match to TRBD1. With V trimmed by 0 bases and J by 0 bases, 9 bases remained unmatched. Germline V CDR1 and CDR2: LNHNV, YYDKDF (reference sequence). This CDR3 has 20 residues. This CDR3 is CATSRDLGTGIASGANVLTF. CDR3 DNA sequence: TGTGCCACCAGCAGAGATTTGGGGACAGGGATTGCCTCTGGGGCCAACGTCCTGACTTTC.

The genes are TRBV28 and TRBJ1-1, with TRBD1 matching over 10 bases. This CDR3 region has 14 residues. V lost 6 bases to trimming and J lost 6 bases; unmatched junction nucleotides: 7. Germline CDR1 MDHEN, CDR2 SYDVKM. The DNA of the CDR3 is TGTGCCAGCAGGGTGGGACAGGGGATTTCTGAAGCTTTCTTT. It specifies CASRVGQGISEAFF.

The chain uses TRBV6-2 or TRBV6-3 and TRBJ2-3; 14 bases match TRBD2. This CDR3 spans 17 amino acids. The germline V gene encodes CDR1 MNHEY and CDR2 SVGEGT. The junction had 10 bases not matched to a gene; V was cut back by 5 bases and J by 6 bases. For the CDR3, the DNA is TGTGCCAGCAGTGATGGGGGACTAGCGGGAGTAAGGGATACGCAGTATTTT. Translating gives CASSDGGLAGVRDTQYF.

The chain joins TRBV29-1 to TRBJ2-7; 7 bases are a match to TRBD2. The germline V gene has CDR1 SQVTM and CDR2 ANQGSEA. The CDR3 covers 12 residues. Unmatched junction bases numbered 4, after V lost 4 bases and J lost 4 bases. CDR3 nucleotide sequence: TGCAGCGTTGGGTGGGAGGGTTACGAGCAGTACTTC. Its translation is CSVGWEGYEQYF.

The chain joins TRBV7-2 to TRBJ2-5; TRBD2 aligns across 11 bases. Germline V lookup: CDR1 SGHTA, CDR2 FQGNSA. The CDR3 covers 16 residues. J lost 5 bases, V lost 2 bases, and 7 bases had no gene match. CDR3 sequence reads: CASSLSSSGGWETQYF. The CDR3 coding sequence is TGTGCCAGCAGCTTATCGTCTAGCGGGGGGTGGGAGACCCAGTACTTC. The full variable domain, rest sourced from reference TRBV7-2 and TRBJ2-5, is GAGVSQSPSNKVTEKGKDVELRCDPISGHTALYWYRQSLGQGLEFLIYFQGNSAPDKSGLPSDRFSAERTGGSVSTLTIQRTQQEDSAVYLCASSLSSSGGWETQYFGPGTRLLVL.

The chain couples TRBV7-2 to TRBJ2-3; 10 bases align to TRBD1. Per the germline V gene, CDR1 is SGHTA and CDR2 is FQGNSA. V lost 4 bases, J lost 7 bases, and 5 bases stayed unmatched. The CDR3 loop spans 14 amino acids. The CDR3 DNA is TGTGCCAGCAGCTCCGGGACAGGGGCGAATACGCAGTATTTT. It is translated as CASSSGTGANTQYF.

This clone was seen only once. The chain joins TRBV5-8 to TRBJ2-7, with 12 bases aligning to TRBD1. V lost 2 bases, J lost 2 bases, and 2 bases stayed unmatched. The germline V gene encodes CDR1 SGHTS and CDR2 YDEGEE. The CDR3 covers 15 residues. The CDR3 DNA is TGTGCCAGCAGCTTCCGGGACAGGGGGCCCTACGAGCAGTACTTC. This translates into CASSFRDRGPYEQYF.

V usage is TRBV11-3 and J usage is TRBJ2-1, with 9 bases that match TRBD1. Germline values: CDR1 SGHNT, CDR2 YENEEA. The length of the CDR3 is 15 residues. J was trimmed by 8 bases and V by 6 bases; bases with no gene match: 11. The DNA for the CDR3 is TGTGCCAGCAGTTCCCGGGACAGGGTCGTCGATGAGCAGTTCTTC. This gives the protein CASSSRDRVVDEQFF.

The J gene is TRBJ2-1, the V gene TRBV30, with 10 bases matching TRBD2. The CDR3 totals 14 residues. V shed 8 bases, J shed 4 bases, and the junction held 8 bases outside the gene matches. Looked up from germline, CDR1 is GTSNPN and CDR2 is SVGIG (reference sequence). CDR3 DNA sequence: TGTGCCGAGGCCCAAGCGGGAGGGTACAATGAGCAGTTCTTC. It codes for CAEAQAGGYNEQFF.

This clone was recorded a few times. This chain connects TRBV5-5 to TRBJ1-2; D may be TRBD1 (6 bases). In germline, CDR1 is SGHKS, CDR2 YYEKEE (reference sequence). The CDR3 covers 13 residues. The ends were cut back, 4 bases at V and 5 bases at J, with 12 bases in the middle. CDR3 sequence reads: CASSHNREYGYTF. CDR3 sequence (DNA): TGTGCCAGCAGCCATAACAGGGAGTATGGCTACACCTTC. Complete variable domain (other parts from reference TRBV5-5 and TRBJ1-2): DAGVTQSPTHLIKTRGQQVTLRCSPISGHKSVSWYQQVLGQGPQFIFQYYEKEERGRGNFPDRFSARQFPNYSSELNVNALLLGDSALYLCASSHNREYGYTFGSGTRLTVV.

The DNA for the CDR3 is TGCGCCAGCAGCAGTAGCGGGGGAAGCTACGAGCAGTACTTC. Amino acids: CASSSSGGSYEQYF. The gene calls are TRBV5-1 and TRBJ2-7; TRBD2 agrees at 9 bases. The CDR3 runs 14 residues. J was trimmed by 3 bases and V by 4 bases; bases with no gene match: 5. The germline V gene has CDR1 SGHRS and CDR2 YFSETQ.

V is TRBV4-3 and J is TRBJ2-5; 9 bases match TRBD1. The V segment lost 6 bases and the J segment 4 bases; nucleotides outside the gene matches: 3. The germline V gene encodes CDR1 LGHNA and CDR2 YSLEER. The CDR3 is made up of 13 amino acids. The CDR3 DNA is TGCGCCAGCAGGCCGACAGGGGGAGAGACCCAGTACTTC. This codes for CASRPTGGETQYF.

This clone was counted between two and nine times. This chain connects TRBV3-1 (or the pseudogene TRBV3-2) to TRBJ2-3; the match to TRBD2 covers 14 bases. There are 19 residues in the CDR3. Germline CDR1 and CDR2: LGHDT and YNNKEL (reference sequence). After removal of 0 bases from V and 4 bases from J, the junction contained 9 bases not matched to a gene. DNA of the CDR3: TGTGCCAGCAGCCAAGAGTCGACTAGCGGGAGGGGTTTCGCAGATACGCAGTATTTT. Its protein is CASSQESTSGRGFADTQYF.

This rearrangement joins TRBV19 to TRBJ1-1; 10 nucleotides align to TRBD1. From germline, CDR1 is LNHDA and CDR2 SQIVND (reference sequence). V lost 4 bases, J lost 5 bases, and 4 bases stayed unmatched. The length of the CDR3 is 14 residues. This chain's CDR3 is CASSRDRGGTEAFF. CDR3 DNA sequence: TGTGCCAGTAGTAGGGACAGGGGTGGAACTGAAGCTTTCTTT. Drawing the rest from reference TRBV19 and TRBJ1-1, the complete variable domain is DGGITQSPKYLFRKEGQNVTLSCEQNLNHDAMYWYRQDPGQGLRLIYYSQIVNDFQKGDIAEGYSVSREKKESFPLTVTSAQKNPTAFYLCASSRDRGGTEAFFGQGTRLTVV.

This CDR3 reads CASSVPGLSLPEQFF. CDR3 in DNA: TGCGCCAGCAGTGTTCCGGGACTAAGTCTTCCTGAGCAGTTCTTC. The chain joins TRBV10-1 to TRBJ2-1; TRBD2 aligns across 7 bases. CDR1 WNHNN and CDR2 SYGVQD come from the germline V gene (reference sequence). The J segment lost 9 bases and the V segment lost 4 bases, leaving 12 bases of the junction unmatched. The CDR3 consists of 15 residues.